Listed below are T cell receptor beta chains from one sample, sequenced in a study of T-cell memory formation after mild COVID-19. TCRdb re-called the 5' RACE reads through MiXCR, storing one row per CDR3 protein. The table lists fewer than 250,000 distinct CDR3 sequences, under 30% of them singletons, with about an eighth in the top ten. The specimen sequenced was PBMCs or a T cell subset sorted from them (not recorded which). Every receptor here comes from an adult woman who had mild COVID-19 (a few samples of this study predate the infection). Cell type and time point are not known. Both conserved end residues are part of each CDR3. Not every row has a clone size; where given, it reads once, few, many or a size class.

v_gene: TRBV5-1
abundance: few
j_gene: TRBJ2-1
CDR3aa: CASTYGGSNNEQFF

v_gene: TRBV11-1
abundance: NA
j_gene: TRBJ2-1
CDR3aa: CASSPAGGNEQFF

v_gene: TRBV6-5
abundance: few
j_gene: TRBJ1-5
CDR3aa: CASSYSREGHQPQHF

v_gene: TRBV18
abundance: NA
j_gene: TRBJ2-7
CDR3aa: CASSPPEGSYEQYF

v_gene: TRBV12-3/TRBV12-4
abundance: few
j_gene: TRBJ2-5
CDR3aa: CASRQLAVGVRGTQYF

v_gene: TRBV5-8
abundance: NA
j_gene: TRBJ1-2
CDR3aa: CASSFRESNYGYTF

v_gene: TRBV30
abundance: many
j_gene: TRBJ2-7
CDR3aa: CAWSATSGTQYF

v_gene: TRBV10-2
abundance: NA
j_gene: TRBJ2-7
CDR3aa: CASSDGRGLSYEQYF

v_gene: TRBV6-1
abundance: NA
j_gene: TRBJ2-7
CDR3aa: CASRDRGRYEQYF

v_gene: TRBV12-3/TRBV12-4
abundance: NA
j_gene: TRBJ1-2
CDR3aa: CASSLARTMGYTF

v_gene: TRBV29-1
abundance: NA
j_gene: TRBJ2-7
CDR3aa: CSVEARDRGPYEQYF

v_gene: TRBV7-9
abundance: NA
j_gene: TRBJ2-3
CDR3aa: CASSLRAGSSTDTQYF

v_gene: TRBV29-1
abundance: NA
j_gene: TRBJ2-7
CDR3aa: CSAGRLNSEQYF

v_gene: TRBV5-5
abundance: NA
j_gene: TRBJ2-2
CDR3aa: CASSLRLAVTTGELFF

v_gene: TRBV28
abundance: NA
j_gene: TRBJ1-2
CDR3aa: CASSLLGNYGYTF

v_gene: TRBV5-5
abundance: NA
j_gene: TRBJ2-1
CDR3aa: CASSLEGSKYYNEQFF

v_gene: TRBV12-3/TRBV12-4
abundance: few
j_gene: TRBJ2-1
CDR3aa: CASGKREGFAEQFF

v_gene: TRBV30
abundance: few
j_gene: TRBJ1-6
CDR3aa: CAWSVTHSPLHF

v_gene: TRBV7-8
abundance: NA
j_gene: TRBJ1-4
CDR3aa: CASSLPKLGEKLFF

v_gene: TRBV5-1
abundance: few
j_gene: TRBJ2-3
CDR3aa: CASSLFARGQGGTDTQYF

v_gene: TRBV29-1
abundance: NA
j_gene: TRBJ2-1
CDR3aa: CSVAWRALESYNEQFF

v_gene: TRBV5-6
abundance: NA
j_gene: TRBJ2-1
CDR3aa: CASSWGRDYYNEQFF

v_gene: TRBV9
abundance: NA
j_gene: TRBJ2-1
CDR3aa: CASSVDRDYEQFF

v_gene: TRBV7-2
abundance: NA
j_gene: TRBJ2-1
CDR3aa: CASSRGQGGNEQFF

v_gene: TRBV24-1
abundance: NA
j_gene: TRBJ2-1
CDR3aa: CATSSLSYNEQFF

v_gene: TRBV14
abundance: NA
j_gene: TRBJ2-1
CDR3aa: CASSQGGHTGLRFF

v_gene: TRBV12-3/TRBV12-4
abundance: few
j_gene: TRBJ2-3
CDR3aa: CASSTGELNTQYF

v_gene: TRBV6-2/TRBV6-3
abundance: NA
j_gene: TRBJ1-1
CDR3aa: CASRPLLKAGHSLNTEAFF

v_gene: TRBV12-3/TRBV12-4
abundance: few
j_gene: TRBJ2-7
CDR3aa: CASRTTDSPYEQYF

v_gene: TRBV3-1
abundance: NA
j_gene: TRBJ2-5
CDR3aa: CASSQIASGEFQETQYF

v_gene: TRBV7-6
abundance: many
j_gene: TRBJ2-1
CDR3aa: CASSLVISHNEQFF

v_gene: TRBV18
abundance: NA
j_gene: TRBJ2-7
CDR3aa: CASSPRGSGYEQYF

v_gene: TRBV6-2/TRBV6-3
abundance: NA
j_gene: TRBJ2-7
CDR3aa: CASSQGSSAYEQYF

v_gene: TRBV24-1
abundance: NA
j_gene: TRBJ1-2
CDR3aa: CATSDKGIGGYTF

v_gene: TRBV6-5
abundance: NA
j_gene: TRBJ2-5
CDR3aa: CASKAAGGTFETQYF

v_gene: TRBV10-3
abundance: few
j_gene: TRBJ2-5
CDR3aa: CAISAGGTNQETQYF

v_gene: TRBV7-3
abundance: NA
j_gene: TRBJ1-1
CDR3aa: CASSLVPPQGGTEAFF

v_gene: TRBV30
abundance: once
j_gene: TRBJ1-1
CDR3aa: CAWSGSTGLTEAFF

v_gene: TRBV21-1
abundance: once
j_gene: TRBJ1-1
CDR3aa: CASSKAWQRNTEAFF

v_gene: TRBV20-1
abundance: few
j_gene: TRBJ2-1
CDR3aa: CSARGLAGGNEQFF

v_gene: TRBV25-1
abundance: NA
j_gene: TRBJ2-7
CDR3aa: CASSEFGRREKNSYEQYF

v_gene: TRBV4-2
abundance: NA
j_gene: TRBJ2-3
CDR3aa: CASSQAERLSTDTQYF

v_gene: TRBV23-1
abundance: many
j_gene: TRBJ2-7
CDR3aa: CASVGLGGQYF

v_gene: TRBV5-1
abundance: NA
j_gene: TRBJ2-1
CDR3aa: CASSLDPLKYNEQFF

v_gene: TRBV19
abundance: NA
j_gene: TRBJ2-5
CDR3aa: CASRASGGETQYF

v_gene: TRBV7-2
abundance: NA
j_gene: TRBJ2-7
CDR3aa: CASSSSGTGTYEQYF

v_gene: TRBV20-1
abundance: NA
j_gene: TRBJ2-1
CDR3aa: CSASFEGYEQFF

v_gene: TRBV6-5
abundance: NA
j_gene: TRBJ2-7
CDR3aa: CASSLVDSTRYYEQYF

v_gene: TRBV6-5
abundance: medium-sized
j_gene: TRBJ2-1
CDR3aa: CASTLRDRAIDEQFF

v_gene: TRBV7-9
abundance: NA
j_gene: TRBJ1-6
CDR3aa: CASSLVAGASPLHF

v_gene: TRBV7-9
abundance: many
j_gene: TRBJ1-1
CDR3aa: CASSHGQGGTEAFF

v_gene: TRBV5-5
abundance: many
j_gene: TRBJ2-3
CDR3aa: CASSLGVFSTDTQYF

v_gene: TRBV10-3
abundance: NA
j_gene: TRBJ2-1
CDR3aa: CAISEVGLAGNEQFF

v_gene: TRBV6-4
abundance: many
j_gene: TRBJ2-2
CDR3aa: CASSDSVEGNTGELFF

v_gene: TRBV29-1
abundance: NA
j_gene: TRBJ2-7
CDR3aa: CSVRTLAVSYEQYF

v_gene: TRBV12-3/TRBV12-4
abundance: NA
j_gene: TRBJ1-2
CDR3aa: CASSSRHNYGYTF

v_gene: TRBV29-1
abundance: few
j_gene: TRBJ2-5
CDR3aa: CSVSGRGPQETQYF

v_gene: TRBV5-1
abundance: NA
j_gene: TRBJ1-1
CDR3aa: CASSSDTEAFF

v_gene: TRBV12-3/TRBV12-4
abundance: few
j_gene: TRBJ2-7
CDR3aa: CASSPWGDYSYEQYF

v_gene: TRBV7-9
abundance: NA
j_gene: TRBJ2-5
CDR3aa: CASSPSVEETQYF